The 9 T cell receptor beta chains presented below share a single source sample, sequenced in a study of blood T cell repertoires in COVID-19. Sequencing was performed with immunoSEQ multiplex PCR; in TCRdb, only in-frame clones are kept and a portion is missing. The table shows under 450,000 clones, with less than 90% occurring only once. Sequenced: peripheral blood. These receptors were collected from a woman between 55 and 75 years old with COVID-19, enrolled during active disease.

The chain recombines TRBV5-1 with TRBJ2-7, with TRBD2 as a possible D gene (5 bases). V was cut by 5 bases and J by 0 bases, with 9 bases left in between. The CDR3 is 13 residues long. In germline, CDR1 is SGHRS, CDR2 YFSETQ. Here the CDR3 DNA reads TGCGCCAGCAGTACCGGGAACTCCTACGAGCAGTACTTC. It translates to CASSTGNSYEQYF.

The gene calls are TRBV7-3 and TRBJ2-7; D gene unclear. The CDR3 is made up of 14 amino acids. The ends were cut back, 5 bases at V and 2 bases at J, with 13 bases in the middle. CDR1 is SGHTA and CDR2 is FQGTGA in the germline V gene. CDR3 in amino acids: CASSKTADTYEQYF. The CDR3 coding sequence is TGTGCCAGCAGCAAAACGGCCGACACCTACGAGCAGTACTTC.

The chain carries TRBV21-1 and TRBJ1-5. TRBV21-1 is deemed a pseudogene. The CDR3 loop spans 17 amino acids. As DNA, the CDR3 is TGTGCCAGCAGCAAAGGGAGGAGGGTGGTTATAAATCAGCCCCAGCATTTT. Translating it yields CASSKGRRVVINQPQHF.

V gene TRBV9 combines with J gene TRBJ2-3; the D is unclear. Germline assignment: CDR1 SGDLS and CDR2 YYNGEE. Between the trimmed V and J ends, which lost 0 bases and 6 bases, there was a span of 14 bases. This CDR3 comprises 15 residues. The CDR3 is CASSVALTYGDTQYF. The CDR3 DNA follows: TGTGCCAGCAGCGTAGCTTTGACCTACGGGGATACGCAGTATTTT.

The genes are TRBV5-1 and TRBJ2-2, with D unresolved. V was shortened by 0 bases and J by 0 bases, with 9 bases between the two germline ends. The CDR3 is made up of 16 amino acids. Per germline, CDR1 SGHRS and CDR2 YFSETQ. CDR3 coding DNA: TGCGCCAGCAGCTTGGGCTTAACAGCGAACACCGGGGAGCTGTTTTTT. It codes for CASSLGLTANTGELFF.

The V and J genes are TRBV4-2 and TRBJ1-5, with 10 bases that match TRBD1. After removal of 1 base from V and 4 bases from J, the junction contained 13 bases not matched to a gene. Germline V lookup: CDR1 LGHNA, CDR2 YNFKEQ. The CDR3 has 19 amino acids. CDR3 in DNA: TGTGCCAGCAGCCAAGGGATGGGACAGGGGTTGGCAGGTAATCAGCCCCAGCATTTT. The encoded protein is CASSQGMGQGLAGNQPQHF.

The chain links TRBV5-5 to TRBJ2-3; 8 nucleotides agree with TRBD1. With 2 bases clipped from V and 1 base from J, the junction kept 3 bases outside the gene matches. Germline V gene sequence: CDR1 SGHKS, CDR2 YYEKEE (reference sequence). CDR3 length equals 15 residues. CDR3: CASSFRGPGTDTQYF. DNA for the CDR3: TGTGCCAGCAGCTTCAGGGGGCCGGGCACAGATACGCAGTATTTT.

The J gene is TRBJ1-2, the V gene TRBV27, with TRBD1 as a possible D gene (6 bases). The CDR3 loop spans 13 amino acids. The germline gives CDR1 MNHEY, CDR2 SMNVEV (reference sequence). Trimming took off 2 bases at V and 6 bases at J, with 10 bases between the two ends. CDR3 in amino acids: CASSLGQYDGYTF. CDR3 bases: TGTGCCAGCAGTTTAGGACAGTATGATGGCTACACCTTC.

The V call is TRBV7-2, the J call TRBJ1-1; a possible D gene is TRBD1 (5 bases). Germline V gene lookup returns CDR1 SGHTA and CDR2 FQGNSA. The CDR3 consists of 13 residues. V lost 5 bases to trimming and J lost 12 bases, with 19 bases between them. The CDR3 reads CASSPLRTSGTFF. CDR3 in DNA: TGTGCCAGCAGCCCACTAAGGACATCCGGAACTTTCTTT.